A single sample is the source of the 26 T cell receptor beta chains below, sequenced in a study of long-term antiretroviral therapy in people with HIV. Sequencing used immunoSEQ v3.0 at survey level. Sequencing used immunoSEQ multiplex PCR; TCRdb keeps in-frame clones, though not all of them. Of 19,000 or so clones listed, approximately 84% were seen once; the top ten hold nearly 8%. The sample was unsorted PBMCs, taken 0.9 years after starting antiretroviral therapy. The source of these receptors is a man aged 18 to 30 with HIV.

This clone showed up just once. The chain carries TRBV27 and TRBJ2-7, with 9 bases lining up with TRBD2. The CDR3 covers 15 residues. V gave up 4 bases and J gave up 4 bases; unmatched junction bases: 8. Germline-derived CDR1 and CDR2 are MNHEY and SMNVEV (reference sequence). The CDR3 nucleotides read TGTGCCAGCAGTTATGCGGGGGGGCCGGGATACGAGCAGTACTTC. Residues: CASSYAGGPGYEQYF.

This clone has a handful of counts. The chain couples TRBV4-1 to TRBJ1-2, with D perhaps TRBD1 (5 bases). The CDR3 extends over 14 amino acids. In germline, CDR1 is MGHRA, CDR2 YSYEKL. V lost 1 base and J lost 8, with 14 bases in between. CDR3 sequence (DNA): TGCGCCAGCAGCCAAGTAAGGGGCGCAGGCGGCTACACCTTC. Translating it yields CASSQVRGAGGYTF.

This clone was seen a handful of times. The rearrangement links TRBV6-4 to TRBJ2-6; D remains unclear. Trimming removed 3 bases from V and 4 bases from J, with 7 bases in between. CDR3 length: 14 amino acids. Germline-derived CDR1 and CDR2 are MRHNA and SNTAGT. The CDR3 spells CASSDSTGANVLTF. The CDR3 coding sequence is TGTGCCAGCAGTGATTCAACAGGGGCCAACGTCCTGACTTTC.

The rearrangement uses TRBV5-1 and TRBJ1-2; D unclear. The germline V gene encodes CDR1 SGHRS and CDR2 YFSETQ. Trimming took 6 bases from V and 1 from J, leaving 7 bases between them. The CDR3 consists of 12 residues. The CDR3 DNA reads as TGCGCCAGCATGAGCAATAACTATGGCTACACCTTC. Translating it yields CASMSNNYGYTF.

The V gene is TRBV5-1, the J gene TRBJ2-1; D remains ambiguous. Germline loops: CDR1 SGHRS, CDR2 YFSETQ. This CDR3 has 17 amino acids. The V and J ends lost 6 bases and 8 bases respectively, with 27 bases between them. This CDR3 is CASTYSRVGNPSDEQFF. DNA of the CDR3: TGCGCCAGCACCTACTCCAGAGTGGGGAATCCTTCCGATGAGCAGTTCTTC.

The chain has TRBV9 and TRBJ1-3; D unclear. Germline V gives CDR1 SGDLS, CDR2 YYNGEE. Deletions cut 3 bases from V and 1 base from J, with 11 bases between. CDR3 length: 15 amino acids. CDR3 bases: TGTGCCAGCAGCGGAACCGATAGATCTGGAAACACCATATATTTT. It specifies CASSGTDRSGNTIYF. The entire variable domain, with the rest obtained from reference TRBV9 and TRBJ1-3, is as follows: DSGVTQTPKHLITATGQRVTLRCSPRSGDLSVYWYQQSLDQGLQFLIQYYNGEERAKGNILERFSAQQFPDLHSELNLSSLELGDSALYFCASSGTDRSGNTIYFGEGSWLTVV.

This chain connects TRBV9 to TRBJ2-7, with 8 bases that match TRBD2. Germline CDR1 and CDR2: SGDLS and YYNGEE. The ends lost 6 bases at V and 1 base at J; junction bases unmatched: 6. CDR3 length equals 14 residues. This CDR3 is CASTPGGDSYEQYF. The CDR3 DNA reads TGTGCCAGCACCCCCGGGGGGGATTCCTACGAGCAGTACTTC.

This clone was recorded once. The rearrangement uses TRBV6-1 and TRBJ2-5, with a possible D match to TRBD1 (6 bases). Trimming took off 9 bases at V and 3 bases at J, with 14 bases between the two ends. Germline V gene lookup returns CDR1 MNHNS and CDR2 SASEGT. The CDR3 length is 13 residues. For the CDR3, the DNA is TGTGCCAGTTTGAGACAGGTCAAAGAGACCCAGTACTTC. Residues: CASLRQVKETQYF.

V gene TRBV11-2 combines with J gene TRBJ2-2; D is unclear. Per germline, CDR1 SGHAT and CDR2 FQNNGV. The CDR3 is 16 amino acids. Trimming removed 1 base from V and 6 bases from J, with 15 bases in between. Here the CDR3 reads CASSLVGDSRPGELFF. CDR3 in DNA: TGTGCCAGCAGCTTAGTTGGAGATTCCCGCCCCGGGGAGCTGTTTTTT.

The chain uses TRBV6-1 and TRBJ1-4; D is perhaps TRBD1 (6 bases). The CDR3 length is 12 residues. V lost 7 bases and J lost 8, with 11 bases in between. Germline CDR1 reads MNHNS; CDR2 reads SASEGT. Written as DNA, the CDR3 is TGTGCCAGCATGGACAGAAGGGAAAAACTGTTTTTT. This translates into CASMDRREKLFF.

The chain employs TRBV9 and TRBJ2-7; TRBD1 matches at 9 bases. The CDR3 has 14 residues. J was trimmed by 2 bases and V by 0 bases; bases with no gene match: 0. Germline loops: CDR1 SGDLS, CDR2 YYNGEE. The CDR3 protein is CASSVGQGAYEQYF. CDR3 bases: TGTGCCAGCAGCGTAGGACAGGGGGCCTACGAGCAGTACTTC.

This chain uses TRBV18 with TRBJ2-3; TRBD1 aligns across 7 bases. The junction had 2 bases not matched to a gene; V was cut back by 5 bases and J by 0 bases. CDR3 size: 14 residues. The germline V gene encodes CDR1 KGHSH and CDR2 LQKENI. The CDR3 loop is CASSSGQSTDTQYF. As DNA, the CDR3 is TGTGCCAGCTCATCGGGACAGAGCACAGATACGCAGTATTTT.

The rearrangement uses TRBV2 and TRBJ2-1; TRBD2 aligns across 7 bases. Germline assignment: CDR1 SNHLY and CDR2 FYNNEI. This CDR3 is 16 amino acids long. The trim removed 1 base at V and 2 bases at J, leaving 5 bases unmatched. The CDR3 here is CASSEEGGGTYNEQFF. The CDR3 DNA follows: TGTGCCAGCAGTGAAGAAGGCGGGGGTACCTACAATGAGCAGTTCTTC.

V gene TRBV7-9 combines with J gene TRBJ2-7; unclear D gene. Germline-derived CDR1 and CDR2 are SEHNR and FQNEAQ (reference sequence). CDR3 size: 14 residues. Trimming cost V 1 base and J 5 bases, with 12 bases left between them. The CDR3 DNA reads as TGTGCCAGCAGCTTAGATTACCCATTTGACGAGCAGTACTTC. Protein: CASSLDYPFDEQYF.

This clone was seen just once. The gene calls are TRBV5-1 and TRBJ2-1; D tentatively fits TRBD1 or TRBD2 (6 bases each). The V and J ends lost 3 bases and 5 bases respectively, with 18 bases between them. There are 16 residues in the CDR3. CDR1 SGHRS and CDR2 YFSETQ come from the germline V gene. The CDR3 region is CASSSWIGGQHNEQFF. CDR3 in DNA: TGCGCCAGCAGCTCCTGGATCGGGGGCCAACACAATGAGCAGTTCTTC.

This clone came up a few times. The chain joins TRBV6-1 to TRBJ2-3, with 7 bases lining up with TRBD1. Germline CDR1 reads MNHNS; CDR2 reads SASEGT. V was pared by 0 bases and J by 1 base, with 1 base of the junction left unmatched. This CDR3 comprises 15 residues. CDR3 amino acids: CASSEAQGGTDTQYF. CDR3 bases: TGTGCCAGCAGTGAAGCGCAGGGGGGCACAGATACGCAGTATTTT.

V is TRBV13 and J is TRBJ2-3; perhaps TRBD1 as D (6 bases). Trimming removed 1 base at V and 1 base at J, with 12 bases between. From germline, CDR1 is PRHDT and CDR2 FYEKMQ (reference sequence). This CDR3 is built from 16 residues. The chain's CDR3 is CASSLVLTGRTDTQYF. As DNA, the CDR3 is TGTGCCAGCAGCTTAGTATTAACAGGGCGCACAGATACGCAGTATTTT. Complete variable domain (other parts from reference TRBV13 and TRBJ2-3): AAGVIQSPRHLIKEKRETATLKCYPIPRHDTVYWYQQGPGQDPQFLISFYEKMQSDKGSIPDRFSAQQFSDYHSELNMSSLELGDSALYFCASSLVLTGRTDTQYFGPGTRLTVL.

J is TRBJ1-5 and V is TRBV6-1, with a tentative D call TRBD1 (6 bases). Germline V gene sequence: CDR1 MNHNS, CDR2 SASEGT. This CDR3 spans 14 amino acids. Trimming shortened V by 7 bases and J by 2 bases, and 12 bases separated the two germline ends. Written as DNA, the CDR3 is TGTGCCAGCAAGGAGGGGGGAGGCAATCAGCCCCAGCATTTT. It specifies CASKEGGGNQPQHF.

This chain links TRBV7-9 with TRBJ2-5, with 8 bases identical to TRBD1. Germline values: CDR1 SEHNR, CDR2 FQNEAQ (reference sequence). This CDR3 region has 17 residues. The J segment lost 5 bases and the V segment lost 3 bases, leaving 14 bases of the junction unmatched. CDR3 coding DNA: TGTGCCAGCAGCTTTCTTATGACAGGGGAGGAGGGCGAGACCCAGTACTTC. It codes for CASSFLMTGEEGETQYF.

This chain connects TRBV27 to TRBJ2-3, with D uncertain. CDR1 MNHEY and CDR2 SMNVEV come from the germline V gene (reference sequence). V was clipped by 5 bases and J by 2 bases, with 11 bases between them. The CDR3 consists of 14 residues. CDR3 DNA sequence: TGTGCCAGCAGTCCTGGTGGTTACACAGATACGCAGTATTTT. Amino acid sequence: CASSPGGYTDTQYF.

Regarding this clone: Within the sample, other DNA sequences also encode this same CDR3. The rearrangement links TRBV5-6 to TRBJ1-4, with D perhaps TRBD1 (5 bases). V dropped 0 bases and J dropped 6 bases, with 9 bases sitting between them. CDR1 and CDR2 from the germline V gene are SGHDT and YYEEEE. The CDR3 spans 14 residues. The CDR3 loop reads CASSLGRGYEKLFF. Here the CDR3 DNA reads TGTGCCAGCAGCTTGGGTCGGGGGTATGAAAAACTGTTTTTT.

The chain couples TRBV19 to TRBJ2-2; D gene ambiguous. V lost 3 bases and J lost 3, with 8 bases in between. CDR3 length equals 14 residues. Germline V lookup: CDR1 LNHDA, CDR2 SQIVND (reference sequence). The CDR3 spells CASSIAPDTGELFF. The CDR3, as DNA: TGTGCCAGTAGTATCGCCCCAGACACCGGGGAGCTGTTTTTT.

This rearrangement joins TRBV18 to TRBJ1-1; 8 nucleotides agree with TRBD1. This CDR3 is 14 amino acids long. Germline lookup yields CDR1 KGHSH and CDR2 LQKENI. V lost 5 bases and J lost 1; bases outside the gene matches: 3. The CDR3: CASSYGTGNTEAFF. As DNA, the CDR3 is TGTGCCAGCTCATACGGGACAGGGAACACTGAAGCTTTCTTT.

This clone was recorded once. The V and J genes are TRBV10-1 and TRBJ2-1, with 7 bases lining up with TRBD2. The junction had 9 bases not matched to a gene; V was cut back by 6 bases and J by 1 base. Germline loops: CDR1 WNHNN, CDR2 SYGVQD (reference sequence). The CDR3 has 16 amino acids. In nucleotides, the CDR3 is TGCGCCAGCAGCCCAGGGACTACCAGATCCTACAATGAGCAGTTCTTC. Protein: CASSPGTTRSYNEQFF.

This chain links TRBV5-1 with TRBJ1-6, with D perhaps matching TRBD1 (5 bases). The CDR3 is made up of 16 amino acids. With 0 bases removed from V and 9 bases from J, the gap between germline ends came to 16 bases. Germline loops: CDR1 SGHRS, CDR2 YFSETQ. For the CDR3, the DNA is TGCGCCAGCAGCTTGGTCTCCGGGGGATTCAGTTCACCCCTCCACTTT. It is translated as CASSLVSGGFSSPLHF.

The V gene is TRBV11-2, the J gene TRBJ2-5; 7 positions match TRBD2. The CDR3 runs 19 residues. V shed 8 bases and J 1 base; nucleotides not matched to a gene: 22. Germline V gene sequence: CDR1 SGHAT, CDR2 FQNNGV. CDR3 sequence reads: CASRYRDWAEGGTQETQYF. For the CDR3, the DNA is TGTGCCAGCCGATACCGGGACTGGGCGGAGGGAGGGACCCAAGAGACCCAGTACTTC.